The following is a T cell receptor (beta chain) sequence with its context. CDR1 MNHEY and CDR2 SVGAGI come from the germline V gene. V lost 7 bases, J lost 1 base, and 9 bases stayed unmatched. CDR3 length: 15 amino acids. The sample comes from a study of T-cell reconstitution after alpha-beta-depleted transplantation in children. Construction of the TCRbeta library involved unique molecular identifiers. From the PCR reads, TCRdb called clonotypes with MiXCR, one entry per CDR3 protein. The data hold about 270,000 distinct CDR3 sequences, with more than 8% observed a single time. The receptor was isolated from a human donor who donated a stem cell graft to a child with SCID. V usage is TRBV6-5 and J usage is TRBJ1-1, with 7 nucleotides matching TRBD1. Here the sequenced sample was PBMCs from the stem cell graft donor, taken from the stem cell graft. CDR3 sequence (DNA): TGTGCCAGCAAACCAGGGGGTCCTGCGAACACTGAAGCTTTCTTT. Its protein product is CASKPGGPANTEAFF.